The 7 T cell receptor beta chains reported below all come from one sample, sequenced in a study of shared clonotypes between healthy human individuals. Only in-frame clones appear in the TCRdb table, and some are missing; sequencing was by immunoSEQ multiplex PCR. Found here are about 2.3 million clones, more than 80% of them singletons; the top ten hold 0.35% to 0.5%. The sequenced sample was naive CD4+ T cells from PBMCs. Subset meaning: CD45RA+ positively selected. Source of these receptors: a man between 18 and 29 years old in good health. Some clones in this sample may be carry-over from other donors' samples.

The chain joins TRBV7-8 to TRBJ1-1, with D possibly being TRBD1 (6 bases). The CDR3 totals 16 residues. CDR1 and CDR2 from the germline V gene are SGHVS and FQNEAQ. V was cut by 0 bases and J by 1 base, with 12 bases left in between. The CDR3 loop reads CASSLAGRGQNTEAFF. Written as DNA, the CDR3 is TGTGCCAGCAGCTTAGCGGGACGGGGACAGAACACTGAAGCTTTCTTT.

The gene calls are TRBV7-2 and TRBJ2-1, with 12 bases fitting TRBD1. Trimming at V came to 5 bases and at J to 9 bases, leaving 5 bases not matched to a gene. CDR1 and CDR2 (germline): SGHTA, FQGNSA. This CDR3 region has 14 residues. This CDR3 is CASSPGTGGGEQFF. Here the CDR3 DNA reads TGTGCCAGCAGCCCGGGGACAGGGGGCGGTGAGCAGTTCTTC.

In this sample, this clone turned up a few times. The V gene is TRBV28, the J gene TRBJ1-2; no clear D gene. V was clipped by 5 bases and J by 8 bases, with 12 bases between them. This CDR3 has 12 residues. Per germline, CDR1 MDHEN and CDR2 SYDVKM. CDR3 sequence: CASSVRTEGYTF. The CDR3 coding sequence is TGTGCCAGCAGTGTCCGGACCGAAGGCTACACCTTC.

CDR3 residues: CASSLWGALRTEAFF. The CDR3 DNA reads TGTGCCAGCAGCTTATGGGGGGCTCTGAGGACTGAAGCTTTCTTT. This chain uses TRBV7-8 with TRBJ1-1; TRBD1 is a possible D gene (6 bases). The germline CDR1 and CDR2 sequences are SGHVS and FQNEAQ. Trimming removed 2 bases at V and 5 bases at J, with 15 bases between. There are 15 residues in the CDR3.

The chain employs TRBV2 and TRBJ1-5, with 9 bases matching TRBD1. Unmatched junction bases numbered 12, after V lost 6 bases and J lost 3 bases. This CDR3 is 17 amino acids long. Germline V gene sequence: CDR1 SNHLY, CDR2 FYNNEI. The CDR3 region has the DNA TGTGCCAGCAGCCAAGGACAGGGGCTCGGCCTCAATCAGCCCCAGCATTTT. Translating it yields CASSQGQGLGLNQPQHF.

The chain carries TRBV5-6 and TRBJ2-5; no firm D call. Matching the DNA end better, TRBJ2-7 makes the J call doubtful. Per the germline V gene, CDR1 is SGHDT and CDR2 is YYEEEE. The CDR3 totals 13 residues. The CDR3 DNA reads TGTGCCAGCGCAAAGGGCCCTTTCTACGAGCAGTACTTC. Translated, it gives CASAKGPFYEQYF.

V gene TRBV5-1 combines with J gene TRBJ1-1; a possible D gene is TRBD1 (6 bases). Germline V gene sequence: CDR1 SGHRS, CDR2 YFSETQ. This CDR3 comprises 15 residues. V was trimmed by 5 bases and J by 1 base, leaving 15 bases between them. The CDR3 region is CASSPTRGANTEAFF. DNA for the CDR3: TGCGCCAGCAGTCCAACCCGGGGGGCGAACACTGAAGCTTTCTTT.